A selection of T cell receptor beta chains follows, all from one sample in a study of T-cell memory formation after mild COVID-19. One entry per CDR3 protein, called by TCRdb with MiXCR from the 5' RACE reads. This sample has roughly 150,000 distinct CDR3 sequences, with 13% to 15% found just once. The sequencing input was PBMCs or a T cell subset sorted from them (not recorded which). These receptors were obtained from an adult woman who had mild COVID-19 (a few samples of this study predate the infection). Cell type and time point are not known. The CDR3 runs from the conserved cysteine through the conserved F or W. Each record gives: J gene, clone size, V gene, D gene, CDR3 protein, CDR3 DNA. A D gene is named only where the DNA matches it firmly. Clone size is given for some rows only: seen once, a few or many times, or a class if the clone is expanded.

TRBJ2-2,.,TRBV4-1,TRBD2,CASSFSTSGGLHTGELFF,TGCGCCAGCAGCTTTTCGACTAGCGGGGGACTACACACCGGGGAGCTGTTTTTT
TRBJ2-7,few,TRBV6-5,.,CASSYGAAYEQYF,TGTGCCAGCAGTTATGGGGCCGCCTACGAGCAGTACTTC
TRBJ2-7,.,TRBV30,TRBD2,CAWSFASGTWDEQYF,TGTGCCTGGAGTTTTGCTAGCGGTACCTGGGACGAGCAGTACTTC
TRBJ2-1,many,TRBV12-3/TRBV12-4,TRBD2,CASSSFAGGPDNEQFF,TGTGCCAGCAGTTCCTTTGCGGGAGGGCCCGACAATGAGCAGTTCTTC
TRBJ1-2,few,TRBV14,.,CARKSGGWSPASNYGYTF,TGTGCCAGAAAGTCGGGGGGGTGGTCGCCCGCCTCTAACTATGGCTACACCTTC
TRBJ1-1,.,TRBV12-3/TRBV12-4,TRBD1,CASSEGGFTEAFF,TGTGCCAGCAGCGAAGGGGGCTTCACTGAAGCTTTCTTT
TRBJ2-1,.,TRBV29-1,.,CSGHSYNEQFF,TGCAGCGGTCACTCCTACAATGAGCAGTTCTTC
TRBJ2-3,few,TRBV12-3/TRBV12-4,.,CASEEGSTDTQYF,TGTGCCAGCGAGGAGGGGAGCACAGATACGCAGTATTTT
TRBJ2-1,few,TRBV11-3,.,CASSLDRPWDSYNEQFF,TGTGCCAGCAGCTTAGATCGACCCTGGGACTCCTACAATGAGCAGTTCTTC
TRBJ2-7,few,TRBV21-1,.,CASSRNRDREGEQYF,TGTGCCAGCAGCAGAAACCGGGACAGGGAGGGCGAGCAGTACTTC
TRBJ2-7,few,TRBV28,.,CASSQSPGAYEQYF,TGTGCCAGCAGTCAATCTCCCGGGGCCTACGAGCAGTACTTC
TRBJ1-1,.,TRBV4-1,TRBD1,CASSHVTGPGTEAFF,TGCGCCAGCAGCCATGTGACAGGGCCGGGGACTGAAGCTTTCTTT
TRBJ1-1,.,TRBV9,.,CASSPGGLLNTEAFF,TGTGCCAGCAGCCCCGGAGGCCTCTTGAACACTGAAGCTTTCTTT
TRBJ2-4,few,TRBV30,.,CAWNTPRWQGIENIQYF,TGTGCCTGGAACACCCCCAGGTGGCAGGGGATTGAAAACATTCAGTACTTC
TRBJ1-5,.,TRBV5-5,.,CATNTSSHQPQHF,TGTGCCACCAACACGTCCTCCCATCAGCCCCAGCATTTT
TRBJ1-3,.,TRBV7-9,TRBD1,CASSLDRGPGNTIYF,TGTGCCAGCAGCCTTGACAGGGGGCCCGGAAACACCATATATTTT